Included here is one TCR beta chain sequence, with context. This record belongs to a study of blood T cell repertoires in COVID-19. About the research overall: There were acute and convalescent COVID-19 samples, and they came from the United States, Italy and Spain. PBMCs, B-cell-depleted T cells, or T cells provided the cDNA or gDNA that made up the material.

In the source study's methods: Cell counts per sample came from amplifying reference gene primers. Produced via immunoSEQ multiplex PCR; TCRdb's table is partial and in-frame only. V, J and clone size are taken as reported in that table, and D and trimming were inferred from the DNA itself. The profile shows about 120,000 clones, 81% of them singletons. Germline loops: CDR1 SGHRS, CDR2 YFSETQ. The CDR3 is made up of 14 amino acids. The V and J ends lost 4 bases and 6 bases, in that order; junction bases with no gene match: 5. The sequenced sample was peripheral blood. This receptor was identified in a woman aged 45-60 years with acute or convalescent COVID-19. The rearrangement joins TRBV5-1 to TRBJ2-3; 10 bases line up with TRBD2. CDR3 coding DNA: TGCGCCAGCAGCAGTAGCGGGGGGAGGGATACGCAGTATTTT. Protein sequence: CASSSSGGRDTQYF.